Below are 7 T cell receptor beta chains sequenced from a single sample in a study of tissue T cells after allogeneic stem cell transplantation. Libraries were prepared by immunoSEQ multiplex PCR; TCRdb keeps only in-frame clonotypes and omits some of them. Counted here are about 43,000 clones, just under 95% occurring once; the ten biggest clones make up roughly 3.8%. This specimen was blood, taken before transplantation. These receptors were collected from a woman aged 40 to 75 who later had graft-versus-host disease after an allogeneic stem cell transplant.

The genes are TRBV27 and TRBJ2-2, with 7 bases identical to TRBD1. The CDR3 is 16 amino acids. Germline lookup yields CDR1 MNHEY and CDR2 SMNVEV (reference sequence). Trimming cost V 2 bases and J 4 bases; bases outside gene matches: 7. The CDR3 loop reads CASSLGRYRGTGELFF. The DNA of the CDR3 is TGTGCCAGCAGTTTAGGGAGATACAGGGGCACCGGGGAGCTGTTTTTT.

This clone was seen a single time. The J gene is TRBJ2-3, the V gene TRBV27, with a possible D match to TRBD1 (5 bases). Trimming left V 5 bases short and J 2 bases short, with 11 bases between. CDR3 length: 14 amino acids. The germline V gene has CDR1 MNHEY and CDR2 SMNVEV (reference sequence). CDR3: CASSPSGNTDTQYF. Written as DNA, the CDR3 is TGTGCCAGCAGTCCCTCAGGGAACACAGATACGCAGTATTTT.

This clone has a handful of counts. The V and J genes are TRBV7-6 and TRBJ1-3; no clear D. Trimming removed 6 bases from V and 0 bases from J, with 9 bases in between. This CDR3 region has 14 residues. Germline CDR1 SGHVS, CDR2 FNYEAQ. The DNA of the CDR3 is TGTGCCAGCAGAAGAGAGCTCTCTGGAAACACCATATATTTT. Protein product: CASRRELSGNTIYF.

The chain combines TRBV24-1 with TRBJ2-2; D possibly corresponds to TRBD1 (6 bases). The CDR3 sequence is 17 residues long. Trimming stripped 9 bases from V and 0 bases from J, with 19 bases between. Germline V lookup: CDR1 KGHDR, CDR2 SFDVKD. The DNA of the CDR3 is TGTGCCACCTCCAGGGGTGGCCAGGGAACGAACACCGGGGAGCTGTTTTTT. This encodes CATSRGGQGTNTGELFF.

The chain's CDR3 is CASSFTGSAEAFF. The CDR3 nucleotides read TGTGCCAGCAGCTTTACAGGGAGCGCTGAAGCTTTCTTT. The rearrangement uses TRBV7-8 and TRBJ1-1; tentative D call: TRBD1 (6 bases). V was clipped by 3 bases and J by 6 bases, with 11 bases between them. This CDR3 is 13 amino acids long. In germline, CDR1 is SGHVS, CDR2 FQNEAQ.

The rearrangement links TRBV6-1 to TRBJ1-2; 7 bases match TRBD1. Germline lookup yields CDR1 MNHNS and CDR2 SASEGT. The CDR3 has 11 amino acids. The V gene end was trimmed by 7 bases and the J gene end by 7 bases; junction bases not matched to a gene: 3. The CDR3 spells CASNTGVGYTF. CDR3 DNA sequence: TGTGCCAGCAACACAGGGGTTGGCTACACCTTC.

V is TRBV28 and J is TRBJ2-7; D uncertain. The CDR3 covers 14 residues. The V and J ends lost 5 bases and 7 bases respectively, with 18 bases between them. Germline lookup yields CDR1 MDHEN and CDR2 SYDVKM. CDR3 residues: CASSRLVQVGEQYF. CDR3 DNA sequence: TGTGCCAGCAGTAGGTTAGTCCAGGTAGGGGAGCAGTACTTC.